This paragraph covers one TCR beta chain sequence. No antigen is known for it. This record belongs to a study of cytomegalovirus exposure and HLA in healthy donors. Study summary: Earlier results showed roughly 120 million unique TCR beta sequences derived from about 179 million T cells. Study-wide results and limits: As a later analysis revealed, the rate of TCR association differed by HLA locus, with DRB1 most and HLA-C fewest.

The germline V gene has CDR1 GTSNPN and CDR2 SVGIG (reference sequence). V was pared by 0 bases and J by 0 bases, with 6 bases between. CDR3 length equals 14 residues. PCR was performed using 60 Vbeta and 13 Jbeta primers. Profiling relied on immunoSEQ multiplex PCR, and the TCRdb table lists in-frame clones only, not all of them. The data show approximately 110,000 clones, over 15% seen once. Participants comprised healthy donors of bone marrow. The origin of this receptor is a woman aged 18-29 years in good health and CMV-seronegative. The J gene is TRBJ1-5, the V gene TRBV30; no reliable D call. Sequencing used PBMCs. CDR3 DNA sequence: TGTGCCTGGAGTGTGGAGTATAGCAATCAGCCCCAGCATTTT. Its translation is CAWSVEYSNQPQHF.